The entry below gives a single T cell receptor (beta chain) sequence along with its context. This clone has only one observation. Its antigen has not been determined. Qualities for individual bases were not recorded, and no much larger clone is one base off. This sample is drawn from a study of blood T cell repertoires in COVID-19 (dated by TCRdb to 2020 to 2021). Broadly, across the study: Samples covering the acute and convalescent phases of COVID-19 were provided by collaborators in the United States, Italy and Spain. Where HLA class I and class II types were available, the types were taken from metadata supplied by the sample provider, not from assay-based typing. The samples were drawn from two sources: the first 160 participants of the ongoing ImmuneRACE study, and over 950 subjects contributed by 6 global collaborators. The material from the prospective study consisted of cDNA or gDNA derived from T cells, B-cell-depleted T cells, or PBMCs. Sample metadata almost always included a de-identified subject ID, COVID-19 status, age in years and sex. Subjects who had been exposed to COVID-19, were actively infected with it, or had recovered from it provided the deeply sampled blood TCRbeta repertoires that made up the dataset. The repertoires were released in a freely available public database intended as a resource for research on the immune response to SARS-CoV-2.

Participants in the prospective study were enrolled through a virtual design, were aged about 18 to 90 years, and lived in 20 to 30 United States geographic areas. Cohort assignment in the prospective study relied on participant-reported clinical history from a screening survey and a study questionnaire. ImmuneRACE Cohort 3 recovered participants were defined by two consecutive negative NP/OP PCR tests, healthcare professional clearance, or symptom resolution. Mobile phlebotomists in the prospective study collected whole blood, serum and a nasopharyngeal or oropharyngeal swab from every participant. Participants in the prospective study had the option to provide additional blood draws and questionnaires over an approximately 2-month period. Prospective study blood samples were shipped either frozen or at room temperature before DNA extraction. Overall study outcomes, separate from this receptor: The quantity of clinical and demographic metadata differed by source and by participant and was supplied without curation.

The immunoSEQ Assay, a bias-controlled multiplex PCR, was used to amplify TCRbeta CDR3 regions from genomic DNA. In the authors' own workflow: Nucleated cell counts per sample were estimated from amplification of reference gene primers within the assay. To quantify the absolute abundance of each unique TCRbeta CDR3 rearrangement, sequence reads were collapsed and filtered. For each sample, productive Simpson clonality was calculated as the square root of Simpson's diversity index over productive rearrangements. TCRdb mirrors the immuneACCESS table, restricted to in-frame sequences. Some clones are absent from its copies; in checked studies, under half trace to an unresolved V gene, and the reason for the others is unknown. V, J and clone size are those of that table, while D and trimming were read from the DNA. Here the sample has about 200,000 clones; approximately 83% occur a single time. Less than 9.5% of the sample belongs to the ten largest clones.

V has 2 bases trimmed and J has 7 bases trimmed; junction bases matching no gene number 8. The germline V gene (reference sequence) gives CDR1 as WNHNN and CDR2 as SYGVQD. CDR3 length: 15 amino acids, cysteine to phenylalanine. Solely the CDR3 DNA is kept, with 45 bases framed from the first base. Sequencing was performed on PBMCs or T cells enriched from blood (not recorded which). The source of this sequence is a man aged 40-49 years who had recovered from COVID-19. The chain is encoded by TRBV10-1 joined to TRBJ1-1; TRBD1 fits 9 bases in the junction. The DNA sequence is as follows: TGCGCCAGCAGTGAGCGGGGACAGGGATGGGGTGAAGCTTTCTTT. The encoded protein is CASSERGQGWGEAFF.